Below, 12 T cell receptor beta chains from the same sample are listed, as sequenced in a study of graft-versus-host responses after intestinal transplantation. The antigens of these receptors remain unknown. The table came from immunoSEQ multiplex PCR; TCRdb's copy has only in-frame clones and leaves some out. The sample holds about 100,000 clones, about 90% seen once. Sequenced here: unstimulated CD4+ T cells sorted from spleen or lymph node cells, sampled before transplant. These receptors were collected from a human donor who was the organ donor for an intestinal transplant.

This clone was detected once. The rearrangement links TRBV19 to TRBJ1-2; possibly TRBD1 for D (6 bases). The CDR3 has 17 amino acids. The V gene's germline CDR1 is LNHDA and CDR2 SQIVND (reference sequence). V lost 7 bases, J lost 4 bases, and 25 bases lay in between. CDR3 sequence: CASKKQGHQTTPYGYTF. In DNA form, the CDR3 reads TGTGCCAGTAAAAAACAGGGACACCAGACCACCCCCTATGGCTACACCTTC.

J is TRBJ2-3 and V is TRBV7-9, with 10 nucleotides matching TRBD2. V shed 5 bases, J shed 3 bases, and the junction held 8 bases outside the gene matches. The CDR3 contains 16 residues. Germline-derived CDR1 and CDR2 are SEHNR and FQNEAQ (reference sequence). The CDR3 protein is CASSPLAGGGTDTQYF. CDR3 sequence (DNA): TGTGCCAGCAGCCCCTTAGCGGGGGGCGGGACAGATACGCAGTATTTT.

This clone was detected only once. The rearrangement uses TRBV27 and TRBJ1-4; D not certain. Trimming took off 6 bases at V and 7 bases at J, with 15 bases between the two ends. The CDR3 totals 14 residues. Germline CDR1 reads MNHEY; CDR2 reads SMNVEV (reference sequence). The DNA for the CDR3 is TGTGCCAGCAGGATACAAGGGCGGAGTGAAAAACTGTTTTTT. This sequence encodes CASRIQGRSEKLFF.

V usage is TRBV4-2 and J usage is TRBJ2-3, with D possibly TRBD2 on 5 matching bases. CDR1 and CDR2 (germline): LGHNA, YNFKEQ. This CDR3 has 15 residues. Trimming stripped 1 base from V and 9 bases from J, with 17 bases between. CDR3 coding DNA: TGTGCCAGCAGCCAAGTTGGAAGCGGTCAAGGGACGCAGTATTTT. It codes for CASSQVGSGQGTQYF.

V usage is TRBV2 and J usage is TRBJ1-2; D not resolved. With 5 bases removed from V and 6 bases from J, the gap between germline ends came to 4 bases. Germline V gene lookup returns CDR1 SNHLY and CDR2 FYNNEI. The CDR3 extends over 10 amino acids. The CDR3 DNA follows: TGTGCCAGCAGTAAAGATGGCTACACCTTC. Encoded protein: CASSKDGYTF.

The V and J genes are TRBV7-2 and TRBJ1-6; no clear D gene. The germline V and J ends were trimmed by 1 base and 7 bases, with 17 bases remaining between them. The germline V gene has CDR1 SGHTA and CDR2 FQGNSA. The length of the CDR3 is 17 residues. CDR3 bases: TGTGCCAGCAGCTTAGTCGGTGTCTCCAACCCCAATTCACCCCTCCACTTT. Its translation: CASSLVGVSNPNSPLHF.

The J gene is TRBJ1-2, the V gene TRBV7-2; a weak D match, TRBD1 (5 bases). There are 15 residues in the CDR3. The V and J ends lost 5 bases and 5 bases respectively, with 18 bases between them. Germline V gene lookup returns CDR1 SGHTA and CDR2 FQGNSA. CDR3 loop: CASSHGTGTKYGYTF. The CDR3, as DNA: TGTGCCAGCAGCCATGGGACGGGGACCAAGTATGGCTACACCTTC.

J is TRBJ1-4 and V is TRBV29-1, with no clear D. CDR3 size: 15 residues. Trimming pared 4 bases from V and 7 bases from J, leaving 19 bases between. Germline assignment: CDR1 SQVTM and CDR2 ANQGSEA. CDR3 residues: CSVAPSGVLSEKLFF. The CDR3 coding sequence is TGCAGCGTTGCCCCAAGTGGCGTACTAAGTGAAAAACTGTTTTTT.

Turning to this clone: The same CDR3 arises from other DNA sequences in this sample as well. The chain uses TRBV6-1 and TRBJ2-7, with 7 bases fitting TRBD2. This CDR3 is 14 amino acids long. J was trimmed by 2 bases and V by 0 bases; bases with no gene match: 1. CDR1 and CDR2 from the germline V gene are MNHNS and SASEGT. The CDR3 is CASSEARGTYEQYF. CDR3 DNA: TGTGCCAGCAGTGAAGCGCGGGGGACCTACGAGCAGTACTTC.

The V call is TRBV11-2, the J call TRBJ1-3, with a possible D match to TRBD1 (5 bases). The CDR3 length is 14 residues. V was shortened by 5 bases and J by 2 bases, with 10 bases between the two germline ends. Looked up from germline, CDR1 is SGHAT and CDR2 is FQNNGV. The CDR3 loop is CASSLRVPGNTIYF. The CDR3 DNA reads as TGTGCCAGCAGCCTCAGGGTGCCTGGAAACACCATATATTTT.

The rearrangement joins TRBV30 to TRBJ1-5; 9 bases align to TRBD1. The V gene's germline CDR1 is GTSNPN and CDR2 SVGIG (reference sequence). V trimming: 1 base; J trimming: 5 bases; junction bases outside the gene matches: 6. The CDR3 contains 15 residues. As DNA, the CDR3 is TGTGCCTGGAGTGGCCCGGGACAGGGATATCAGCCCCAGCATTTT. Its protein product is CAWSGPGQGYQPQHF.

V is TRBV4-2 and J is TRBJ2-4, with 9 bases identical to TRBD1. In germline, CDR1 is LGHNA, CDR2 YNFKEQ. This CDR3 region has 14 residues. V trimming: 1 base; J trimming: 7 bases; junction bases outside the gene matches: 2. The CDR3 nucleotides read TGTGCCAGCAGCCAAGTAGGACAGGGGAACATTCAGTACTTC. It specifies CASSQVGQGNIQYF.